This note documents a single TCR beta chain sequence. This clone was seen only once. Its cognate antigen has yet to be identified. Base qualities are not at hand, and no much larger clone is one base apart. Per the germline V gene, SGHRS is the CDR1 and YFSETQ is the CDR2. V drops 2 bases and J drops 4 bases, leaving 10 bases in between. The CDR3 holds 15 amino acids from the cysteine to the phenylalanine. Only the CDR3 DNA is retained, 45 bases long and in frame from the first base. The cohort consisted of approximately 670 healthy bone marrow donors. All cohort members were sampled while nominally healthy, although unrecorded immune exposures were likely present. The donor was CMV seropositive and belonged to the group of more than 250 seropositive cohort members. A peripheral blood sample was provided by each donor, and peripheral blood mononuclear cells were used for TCR beta sequencing. The Qiagen DNeasy Blood Extraction Kit was used to extract genomic DNA from the blood cell samples.

The protocol used for the library was the immunoSEQ multiplex PCR assay. The multiplex PCR relied on a mix of 60 forward primers for TCR Vbeta segments and 13 reverse primers for TCR Jbeta segments. The CDR3 region of rearranged TCR beta genes was amplified from genomic DNA with a multiplex PCR assay. Amplified TCR beta libraries were sequenced as 87-base-pair reads on the Illumina HiSeq System. In the source study's methods: In a later analysis, some 80 million unique TCR beta chains were counted across the 666 repertoires, and approximately 11 million of these chains were shared by at least two donors. Raw reads were error-corrected and collapsed into unique sequences with a nearest-neighbor algorithm that merged closely related sequences to remove PCR and sequencing errors. V, D and J gene segments were assigned by aligning CDR3 sequences to IMGT reference sequences. For a sequence to be retained, a match of at least six nucleotides to both a V gene segment and a J gene segment was required. Rearrangements were called productive when the CDR3 lacked stop codons and stayed in frame with V and J; all others were non-productive. CDR3 was defined by IMGT convention, running from the second conserved V-encoded cysteine to the conserved J-encoded phenylalanine. The earlier analysis of a few hundred of the donors excluded sequences that lacked an unambiguous match to a single V gene segment. In an earlier analysis of several hundred of the donors, V segments were called functional above 56.7% productive rearrangements and were called segregating when the between-donor standard deviation exceeded 5%. To diagnose cytomegalovirus status from the catalog of TCR beta chain sequences, a statistical classification framework was built. In a later analysis, TCR nucleotide sequences were compared against IMGT/GENE-DB human TR gene sequences so that V and J genes could be assigned. The TCRdist pipeline was used in a later analysis to assign CDR3 sequences and most-parsimonious VDJ recombination scenarios. In a later analysis, every TCR beta chain was defined by the combination of its CDR3 amino acid sequence and its V-gene family, and reads without a unique V-gene family were dropped. To address suspected cross-contamination and a sequencing artifact, a later analysis removed 550 to 750 highly shared, low-generation-probability nucleotide sequences. A later analysis calculated a clonal expansion index for each public chain from normalized within-repertoire ranks of inferred template counts. In a later analysis, generation probabilities were computed with a VDJ recombination model fitted to out-of-frame rearrangements, and the resulting probabilities were checked against IGoR. In a later analysis, TCR-TCR, TCR-HLA and TCR-CMV co-occurrence was scored with hypergeometric tests, and a repertoire-size bias correction was applied to TCR pairs. False discovery rates were estimated in a later analysis by permuting HLA or CMV assignments 20 times. In a later analysis, co-occurring TCRs were grouped with DBSCAN, and TCRdist sequence similarity was added when clustering was performed within HLA-allele-positive subsets. Repertoires with fewer than 30,000 or more than 120,000 public chains, plus five repertoires with anomalous nucleotide sharing, were excluded from co-occurrence clustering. Sourced from immuneACCESS, this table was stored by TCRdb with only in-frame sequences that have V and J called. A share of the clones is absent; for the studies checked, an unresolved V gene accounts for under half, and the remainder has no known explanation. V and J calls plus clone size are reproduced from that table; the DNA served to infer D and trimming. This sample holds 77,000 or so clones; more than 65% were observed only once. Together, the top ten hold approximately 20% of the sample.

This sample was included in a study of cytomegalovirus exposure and HLA in healthy donors (dated by TCRdb to 2016 to 2017). For the study in its entirety: An earlier analysis of some 500 of the donors reported approximately 270 Gb of sequence data and 117 million unique TCR beta sequences from 150 million to 200 million T cells. In an earlier analysis of a few hundred of the donors, high-throughput TCR beta sequencing was used to judge whether each TCR beta V gene segment behaved as functional or pseudogenic. A handful of DR-DQ haplotypes were handled as single units for association and clustering because linkage in the cohort was strong. Donor age, sex, ethnicity and CMV serostatus were compiled alongside the repertoire data. Around 300 gigabases of sequencing data and 70 million to 85 million unique TCR sequences were included in an early release covering roughly 600 HLA-typed donors. Both class I and class II loci were covered by HLA typing, at four-digit resolution. A later analysis re-analyzed previously published TCR beta repertoires from 550 to 700 donors and added high-resolution HLA genotyping to study TCR occurrence patterns. Among roughly 400 genotyped donors of the cohort, an average of approximately 240,000 unique TCR beta nucleotide sequences was sequenced per donor, of which about 19% were non-productive. The study was designed to test whether signatures of past pathogen exposure could be identified by cataloging public T cell receptors. The T cell repertoires of several hundred subjects were profiled by immunosequencing and related to cytomegalovirus serostatus. The genetic ancestry cluster associated with self-reported Caucasian donors included about 81% of the roughly 410 genotyped donors. Besides the first cohort of hundreds of subjects, a separate validation cohort made up of 120 different subjects was used. All discovery cohort repertoires had been generated on a single sequencing platform. Genome-wide SNP genotypes for about 65% of the roughly 670 donors were used in a later genetic analysis, which treated that subset as a discovery cohort. Typing coverage differed by locus: A, B, C, DRB1 and DQB1 were typed in roughly 620-640 donors, DQA1 in 500 to 550, DPA1 in approximately 600, and DPB1 in just under 490. The study combined high-throughput TCR immunosequencing, statistical association of individual TCRs with disease status, and machine learning to predict cytomegalovirus infection status. Rather than drawing on any new phenotypic data, the later analysis identified candidate immune exposures from TCR beta sequences and the way those sequences occurred across donors.

The study at large found these results: Cytomegalovirus status was reported to be diagnosed by the classifier with high specificity and sensitivity in both the original and validation cohorts. A cluster of highly shared sequence variants was judged likely to be a technical artifact of the sequencing pipeline. The earlier analysis of around 600 of the donors excluded 15 to 20 rarely observed V segments, including chromosome 9 orphons, because counts were too low. In vitro tests confirmed that a few of the cytomegalovirus-associated TCR beta chains recognize cytomegalovirus antigens. Because the 87-base-pair reads could not distinguish some IMGT-functional V segments, including TRBV6-2 and TRBV6-3, those segments were excluded. A further reported finding was that TCR beta sequences accurately predicted the HLA-A and HLA-B alleles for most subjects in the first cohort. A later analysis associated 15,000 to 20,000 TCR beta sequences with specific HLA alleles at a false discovery rate of 0.05. Assigning TCR associations to individual alleles was difficult when HLA alleles, especially DR and DQ, strongly co-occurred. A later analysis found that HLA-associated TCR beta chains were more clonally expanded and had lower generation probabilities than equally common non-associated chains. CMV serostatus was the only immune exposure information available for the cohort. According to a later analysis, most CMV-associated TCR beta chains appeared to be HLA-restricted, and the HLA associations seemed to be driven largely by CMV exposure. In the study, some 160 TCR beta chains were listed as associated with cytomegalovirus. Linkage disequilibrium might explain the correlated functional status among segregating V segments, but an unknown experimental factor could not be ruled out. In a later genetic analysis, a missense DCLRE1C variant was associated with V-gene and J-gene trimming of TCR beta chains, and the association was replicated in an independent cohort. A later genetic analysis reported fewer N-insertions in productive TCRs among donors in an Asian-associated ancestry cluster than the roughly 620-donor mean. In a later analysis, the rate of TCR association differed among HLA loci, with DRB1 alleles having the most associated TCRs and HLA-C alleles having the fewest. The authors suggested that the approach could potentially be generalized to other disease states and immunological phenotypes. While some public TCRs were present in many individuals, most TCR sequences turned up only very rarely across donors. The cohort was sequenced for TCR beta chains only, and without alpha or paired-chain data the features that could be detected were limited. Sequencing depth was assumed to be roughly uniform across donors in the presence/absence analyses, though that assumption may not hold. Because HLA typing was unavailable for some donors at each locus, only the typed subset was used in association tests. A later analysis reported that several top co-occurrence clusters appeared linked to parvovirus B19, influenza, CMV and Epstein-Barr virus. In an earlier analysis of more than 500 of the donors, most TCR beta V segments appeared in productive rearrangements about 87% or about 30% of the time, broadly matching IMGT annotations.

This receptor was identified in a man aged 65 to 85 in good health and CMV-seropositive. Recombination joined TRBV5-1 with TRBJ2-6; too little of a D gene remains to name it. The sample taken for sequencing was PBMCs. The CDR3 loop reads CASSFTTAGANVLTF. The sequenced DNA: TGCGCCAGCAGCTTTACTACGGCCGGGGCCAACGTCCTGACTTTC.